This TCR beta chain was found in a study of T-cell memory formation after mild COVID-19 (dated by TCRdb to the early 2020s). Turning to the overall study: TCR sequence clusters from the two donors were found to be largely donor specific. T-cell clones expanding and contracting after mild COVID-19 in two donors were tracked by longitudinal TCRalpha and TCRbeta repertoire sequencing. Two young, previously healthy adult volunteers, one female and one male, were included in the cohort.

Taken from the germline V gene (reference sequence), the CDR1 and CDR2 loops are SEHNR and FQNEAQ. Including the terminal cysteine and phenylalanine, the CDR3 comprises 17 residues. Only CDR3 DNA is held: 51 bases, read in frame from base 1. Germline trimming: 4 bases from V, 1 base from J; junction bases outside gene matches: 3. The instrument given in TCRdb is Illumina NovaSeq 6000. TCRalpha and TCRbeta cDNA libraries were constructed by 5'RACE with constant-segment primers, with sample barcodes and unique molecular identifiers being introduced. RNA was extracted from every sample with Trizol reagent. The libraries were amplified in two PCR steps, and the second step added a second sample barcode and Illumina TruSeq adapters. Sequencing of libraries was performed on an Illumina NovaSeq with 2 x 150 bp paired-end reads. The published analysis was carried out like this. The reads were demultiplexed and collapsed into UMI-guided consensus sequences using migec v1.2.7. Using mixcr v2.1.11, the UMI consensuses were aligned to TRA and TRB V and J templates and assembled into clonotypes. A clonotype was counted as expanded or contracted only when both edgeR and NoisET called the clonotype significant, with the noise models trained on biological replicates. For edgeR calls, a false discovery rate-adjusted p below 0.01 and a log2 fold-change threshold of 1 were applied. As an exploratory analysis of dynamics, PCA with hierarchical clustering was applied to max-normalized trajectories of the 1000 most abundant clonotypes. Separately sequenced CD4+ and CD8+ repertoires were used to assign the CD4 or CD8 phenotype of responding clones. TCRdb trimmed public reads at Q25 via fastp, called clones via MiXCR and kept in-frame beta chains. Merged by CDR3 protein, the rows form single entries marked with the most common genes and DNA. None of the V and J calls come from the authors' own analysis; TCRdb made them. Present in this sample are some 310,000 distinct CDR3 sequences, less than 25% of which were seen just once. The ten top clones hold 21% of the sample.

In this sample, this clonotype turned up many times. No antigen is known for it. No base-level quality is on record; no much larger clone is a single base apart. Overall study outcomes, separate from this receptor: Clones that contracted from day 15 to 85 showed balanced CD4/CD8 phenotypes, whereas a second wave of clones that expanded from day 15 to 37 leaned towards CD4+. Contracting CD4+ clones were located mainly in the CM and EM memory subsets, whereas CD8+ clones were found to be enriched in EMRA. Some responding clones were detected in pre-infection memory, which suggested that pre-existing cross-reactive memory T cells had joined the SARS-CoV-2 response. Only two mild cases were covered by the study, and larger cohorts that include severe cases with pre-infection samples were considered necessary. SARS-CoV-2 specificity was not confirmed for the second-wave clones peaking on day 37.

Ficoll-Paque density gradient centrifugation was the method used to isolate PBMCs. The receptor was isolated from a man aged 18 to 29 who had mild COVID-19 (a few samples of this study predate the infection). The sample titles of this study are shuffled in the database, so cell type and time point are left out; the donor was told from shared clones. The sequenced sample was PBMCs or a T cell subset sorted from them (not recorded which). This receptor chain uses TRBV7-9 and TRBJ2-5; TRBD2 fits 16 bases in the junction. The DNA sequence follows: TGTGCCAGCAGCTCCGGGACTAGCGGGGGGGCCCAAGAGACCCAGTACTTC. This yields the protein CASSSGTSGGAQETQYF.